The rows below give T cell receptor beta chains drawn from one sample of a study of control samples from healthy donors and cancer patients. Only in-frame clones appear in the TCRdb table, and some are missing; sequencing was by immunoSEQ multiplex PCR. The profile shows about 140,000 clones, roughly nine tenths of them singletons. Sequencing used blood. The receptors stem from a man between 25 and 39 years old in good health. The CDR3 runs from the conserved cysteine through the conserved F or W. A D gene is named only where the DNA matches it firmly.

D gene: .; J gene: TRBJ2-2; V gene: TRBV7-2; CDR3 protein: CASSLGTATGELFF; CDR3 DNA: TGTGCCAGCAGCCTGGGGACCGCGACCGGGGAGCTGTTTTTT
D gene: .; J gene: TRBJ1-2; V gene: TRBV9; CDR3 protein: CASSVEQGSYGYTF; CDR3 DNA: TGTGCCAGCAGCGTCGAACAGGGCAGCTATGGCTACACCTTC
D gene: TRBD2; J gene: TRBJ2-3; V gene: TRBV3-1/TRBV3-2; CDR3 protein: CASSQGGGVLGRDTQYF; CDR3 DNA: TGTGCCAGCAGCCAAGGGGGAGGGGTCCTCGGGAGAGATACGCAGTATTTT
D gene: TRBD2; J gene: TRBJ2-7; V gene: TRBV7-2; CDR3 protein: CASRQTSGGTYEQYF; CDR3 DNA: TGTGCCAGCAGGCAGACTAGCGGGGGAACCTACGAGCAGTACTTC
D gene: TRBD2; J gene: TRBJ2-1; V gene: TRBV19; CDR3 protein: CASRDSGSYNEQFF; CDR3 DNA: TGTGCCAGTAGGGACAGCGGGAGTTACAATGAGCAGTTCTTC
D gene: .; J gene: TRBJ2-1; V gene: TRBV7-2; CDR3 protein: CASSLGAGPYNEQFF; CDR3 DNA: TGTGCCAGCAGCTTAGGGGCGGGGCCCTACAATGAGCAGTTCTTC
D gene: .; J gene: TRBJ1-2; V gene: TRBV11-2; CDR3 protein: CASSLGGAGYGYTF; CDR3 DNA: TGTGCCAGCAGCTTAGGAGGGGCAGGGTACGGCTACACCTTC
D gene: .; J gene: TRBJ1-2; V gene: TRBV9; CDR3 protein: CASSVAGNYGYTF; CDR3 DNA: TGTGCCAGCAGCGTAGCCGGGAACTATGGCTACACCTTC
D gene: .; J gene: TRBJ1-2; V gene: TRBV6-5; CDR3 protein: CASSLDRTNYGYTF; CDR3 DNA: TGTGCCAGCAGTCTAGACAGGACTAACTATGGCTACACCTTC
D gene: .; J gene: TRBJ2-7; V gene: TRBV21-1; CDR3 protein: CASSIGTGYEQYF; CDR3 DNA: TGTGCCAGCAGCATTGGGACAGGGTACGAGCAGTACTTC
D gene: .; J gene: TRBJ2-1; V gene: TRBV7-3; CDR3 protein: CASSVTGKDNEQFF; CDR3 DNA: TGTGCCAGCAGCGTAACAGGGAAGGACAATGAGCAGTTCTTC
D gene: .; J gene: TRBJ2-2; V gene: TRBV2; CDR3 protein: CASSGSGGELFF; CDR3 DNA: TGTGCCAGCAGTGGGTCTGGCGGGGAGCTGTTTTTT
D gene: .; J gene: TRBJ1-1; V gene: TRBV18; CDR3 protein: CASSPRAGNTEAFF; CDR3 DNA: TGTGCCAGCTCACCACGGGCCGGGAACACTGAAGCTTTCTTT
D gene: TRBD1; J gene: TRBJ2-7; V gene: TRBV4-3; CDR3 protein: CASSQIGFWTGYEQYF; CDR3 DNA: TGCGCCAGCAGCCAGATTGGGTTTTGGACAGGCTACGAGCAGTACTTC